Listed below are T cell receptor beta chains from one sample, sequenced in a study of Graves' ophthalmopathy and Graves' hyperthyroidism. TCRdb recomputed calls from the multiplex PCR reads with MiXCR, one row per CDR3 protein. The sample holds hundreds of thousands of distinct CDR3 sequences, approximately 21% seen once. The sequencing sample was made of peripheral blood. The receptors come from a woman younger than 35 with stable Graves' hyperthyroidism. Some clones in this sample may be carry-over from other donors' samples. CDR3s include the opening cysteine and the closing phenylalanine or tryptophan. The D gene is left open where the match is weak. The size of a clone is reported for some rows only, either as once, few or many, or as a class for expanded clones.

J: TRBJ2-5; V: TRBV28; D: .; size: few; DNA: TGTGCCAGCAGTTACGATCTCCGAGAGACCCAGTACTTC; CDR3: CASSYDLRETQYF
J: TRBJ1-1; V: TRBV6-5; D: TRBD1; size: many; DNA: TGTGCCAGCAGTTACCCTCGGGGACAGGTGAACACTGAAGCTTTCTTT; CDR3: CASSYPRGQVNTEAFF
J: TRBJ2-7; V: TRBV2; D: TRBD2; size: many; DNA: TGTGCCAGCAGCCCTGGGACTAGCGGGGCATCCTACGAGCAGTACTTC; CDR3: CASSPGTSGASYEQYF
J: TRBJ1-2; V: TRBV7-8; D: .; size: .; DNA: TGTGCCAGCAGCGTACAGGACTTCTATGGCTACACCTTC; CDR3: CASSVQDFYGYTF
J: TRBJ1-5; V: TRBV2; D: .; size: many; DNA: TGTGCCAGCACACTGGGGCAGGCTACACCCCAGCATTTT; CDR3: CASTLGQATPQHF
J: TRBJ2-7; V: TRBV12-3/TRBV12-4; D: .; size: many; DNA: TGTGCCAGCACCACGGACGGGGCCTACGAGCAGTACTTC; CDR3: CASTTDGAYEQYF
J: TRBJ1-6; V: TRBV6-1; D: .; size: few; DNA: TGTGCCAGCACTCAGGAGAGCTCCTATAATTCACCCCTCCACTTT; CDR3: CASTQESSYNSPLHF
J: TRBJ1-2; V: TRBV12-5; D: .; size: .; DNA: TGTGCTAGTGGTTTGGTATCAGGCAGGGAGCCTCCTTTTGACTATGGCTACACCTTC; CDR3: CASGLVSGREPPFDYGYTF
J: TRBJ1-1; V: TRBV20-1; D: .; size: many; DNA: TGCAGTGCTCCCAAAGAACCGAACACTGAAGCTTTCTTT; CDR3: CSAPKEPNTEAFF
J: TRBJ2-7; V: TRBV11-2; D: .; size: few; DNA: TGTGCCAGCAGCTTTATCCGAGCGGACTTGGAGCAGTACTTC; CDR3: CASSFIRADLEQYF
J: TRBJ2-7; V: TRBV28; D: .; size: many; DNA: TGTGCCAGCAGTTTATCCCCGGACAGCTCCTACGAGCAGTACTTC; CDR3: CASSLSPDSSYEQYF
J: TRBJ2-7; V: TRBV28; D: .; size: .; DNA: TGTGCCAGCAGTTTTCGGGCGGAGGTTTCCTACGAGCAGTACTTC; CDR3: CASSFRAEVSYEQYF
J: TRBJ1-4; V: TRBV20-1; D: .; size: many; DNA: TGCAGTGCTAGACACAGTGAAAAACTGTTTTTT; CDR3: CSARHSEKLFF
J: TRBJ1-1; V: TRBV10-2; D: TRBD1; size: many; DNA: TGCGCCAGCAGTGGTGACAGGGGCTTCACTAAAGCTTTCTTT; CDR3: CASSGDRGFTKAFF
J: TRBJ2-5; V: TRBV20-1; D: .; size: many; DNA: TGCAGTGCCCTCACCGGGTGGGAGGAGACCCAGTACTTC; CDR3: CSALTGWEETQYF
J: TRBJ1-5; V: TRBV24-1; D: .; size: many; DNA: TGTGCCACCAGTGATTTTAAGGGGCTCCAGCATTTT; CDR3: CATSDFKGLQHF
J: TRBJ1-5; V: TRBV4-2; D: .; size: many; DNA: TGTGCCAGCAGCCAAGATCGGGCGGGGGGGCGGCCCCAGCATTTT; CDR3: CASSQDRAGGRPQHF
J: TRBJ1-1; V: TRBV20-1; D: .; size: many; DNA: TGCAGTGCTAAACAGCAGAACACTGAAGCTTTCTTT; CDR3: CSAKQQNTEAFF
J: TRBJ1-2; V: TRBV2; D: .; size: many; DNA: TGTGCCAGCAGTGAACGGGGCAGGGTTGGCTACACCTTC; CDR3: CASSERGRVGYTF
J: TRBJ2-5; V: TRBV5-6; D: TRBD1; size: many; DNA: TGTGCCAGCAGCCCCCTAGACAGGGCAGAGACCCAGTACTTC; CDR3: CASSPLDRAETQYF
J: TRBJ2-5; V: TRBV6-1; D: .; size: many; DNA: TGTGCCACCCAAGAGACCCAGTACTTC; CDR3: CATQETQYF
J: TRBJ2-7; V: TRBV20-1; D: TRBD1; size: many; DNA: TGCAGTGCTAGAGAGACAGGGGGTTACGAGCAGTACTTC; CDR3: CSARETGGYEQYF
J: TRBJ1-5; V: TRBV6-1; D: .; size: few; DNA: TGTGCCAGCAGTGAACAGATACGCAATCAGCCCCAGCATTTT; CDR3: CASSEQIRNQPQHF
J: TRBJ1-5; V: TRBV9; D: .; size: few; DNA: TGTGCCAGCAGCCCCAGCATTCAAGGAAATCAGCCCCAGCATTTT; CDR3: CASSPSIQGNQPQHF
J: TRBJ2-5; V: TRBV28; D: .; size: few; DNA: TGTGCCAGCAGTTTTGGTGGACAGCAAGAGACCCAGTACTTC; CDR3: CASSFGGQQETQYF
J: TRBJ2-6; V: TRBV12-5; D: TRBD1; size: few; DNA: TGTGCTAGTGGTTTGGGAGTGACAGGGGGCTCTGGGGCCAACGTCCTGACTTTC; CDR3: CASGLGVTGGSGANVLTF
J: TRBJ1-1; V: TRBV19; D: .; size: many; DNA: TGTGCCAGCTTAACTCGATCGAACACTGAAGCTTTCTTT; CDR3: CASLTRSNTEAFF
J: TRBJ2-7; V: TRBV13; D: .; size: many; DNA: TGTGCCAGCAGCTTACGGGACACAACATCCTACGAGCAGTACTTC; CDR3: CASSLRDTTSYEQYF
J: TRBJ1-1; V: TRBV19; D: .; size: many; DNA: TGTGCCAGTATCCCAGGAGGGGGAGTCACTGAAGCTTTCTTT; CDR3: CASIPGGGVTEAFF
J: TRBJ2-2; V: TRBV6-2/TRBV6-3; D: TRBD2; size: .; DNA: TGTGCGATCCAACGACTAGCGGGGGGGCCCACCGGGGAGCTGTTTTTT; CDR3: CAIQRLAGGPTGELFF
J: TRBJ2-2; V: TRBV2; D: .; size: many; DNA: TGTGCCAGCGAAGACATAACTAGATACGGCACCGGGGAGCTGTTTTTT; CDR3: CASEDITRYGTGELFF
J: TRBJ2-2; V: TRBV19; D: .; size: .; DNA: TGTGCCAGTAGTATTGGTTGGGAAAGTACCGGGGAGCTGTTTTTT; CDR3: CASSIGWESTGELFF
J: TRBJ2-7; V: TRBV3-1; D: TRBD1; size: many; DNA: TGTGCCAGCAGCCGGGGACAGGGATTCTACGAGCAGTACTTC; CDR3: CASSRGQGFYEQYF
J: TRBJ1-3; V: TRBV6-1; D: .; size: .; DNA: TGTGCCAGCAGTGAAACCTATTCGGCGTTGGACACCATATATTTT; CDR3: CASSETYSALDTIYF
J: TRBJ1-2; V: TRBV20-1; D: .; size: many; DNA: TGCAGTGCTAGTCACAGAACTAACTATGGCTACACCTTC; CDR3: CSASHRTNYGYTF
J: TRBJ2-7; V: TRBV2; D: .; size: many; DNA: TGTGCCAGCAGTGCCCTCTACGAGCAGTACTTC; CDR3: CASSALYEQYF
J: TRBJ2-5; V: TRBV7-2; D: .; size: .; DNA: TGTGCCAGCAGCTTAGGAGGACATCCAGAGACCCAGTACTTC; CDR3: CASSLGGHPETQYF
J: TRBJ1-1; V: TRBV20-1; D: TRBD1; size: few; DNA: TGCAGTGCAAAGGGGGCGACGGGGAACACTGAAGCTTTCTTT; CDR3: CSAKGATGNTEAFF
J: TRBJ1-1; V: TRBV7-6; D: .; size: .; DNA: TGTGCCAGCAGCTTATTAGCCGGCCCCAATACGAACACTGAAGCTTTCTTT; CDR3: CASSLLAGPNTNTEAFF
J: TRBJ2-5; V: TRBV20-1; D: .; size: many; DNA: TGCAGTGCTAGAGGGAGCCCATTCGAGACCCAGTACTTC; CDR3: CSARGSPFETQYF
J: TRBJ1-2; V: TRBV7-2; D: TRBD1; size: many; DNA: TGTGCCAGCAGTTCGCCGGGACAGGGGGCTGACTATGGCTACACCTTC; CDR3: CASSSPGQGADYGYTF
J: TRBJ1-2; V: TRBV12-3/TRBV12-4; D: .; size: many; DNA: TGTGCCAGCAGTTTTGGGGCAGGGAAAAACTATGGCTACACCTTC; CDR3: CASSFGAGKNYGYTF
J: TRBJ1-5; V: TRBV2; D: TRBD1; size: .; DNA: TGTGCCAGCAGTACGGACGGGACAGGGGTTCAGCCCCAGCATTTT; CDR3: CASSTDGTGVQPQHF
J: TRBJ1-5; V: TRBV7-6; D: TRBD1; size: .; DNA: TGTGCCAGCAGCTTATACCGGGACAGGGGGCAATTTCAGCCCCAGCATTTT; CDR3: CASSLYRDRGQFQPQHF
J: TRBJ1-5; V: TRBV6-1; D: .; size: once; DNA: TGTGCCAGCCGACAGTACGACCAGGGGCCCCAGCATTTT; CDR3: CASRQYDQGPQHF
J: TRBJ1-2; V: TRBV11-1; D: .; size: many; DNA: TGTGCCAGCAGCACGAATACAGGGTTGGGCTACACCTTC; CDR3: CASSTNTGLGYTF
J: TRBJ1-1; V: TRBV12-3/TRBV12-4; D: TRBD1; size: .; DNA: TGTGCCAGCAGACGCCGACAGGGAGGCACTGAAGCTTTCTTT; CDR3: CASRRRQGGTEAFF
J: TRBJ1-1; V: TRBV11-2; D: .; size: few; DNA: TGTGCCAGCAGCTTAGCGGTTGAGGGGACTGAAGCTTTCTTT; CDR3: CASSLAVEGTEAFF
J: TRBJ2-7; V: TRBV4-1; D: .; size: .; DNA: TGCGCCAGCAGCCAAGAAGGGATCGCAACCTACGATCAGTACTTC; CDR3: CASSQEGIATYDQYF
J: TRBJ1-5; V: TRBV19; D: .; size: .; DNA: TGTGCCAGTAGTATTGTCGACAGCCTATCCGATCAGCCCCAGCATTTT; CDR3: CASSIVDSLSDQPQHF